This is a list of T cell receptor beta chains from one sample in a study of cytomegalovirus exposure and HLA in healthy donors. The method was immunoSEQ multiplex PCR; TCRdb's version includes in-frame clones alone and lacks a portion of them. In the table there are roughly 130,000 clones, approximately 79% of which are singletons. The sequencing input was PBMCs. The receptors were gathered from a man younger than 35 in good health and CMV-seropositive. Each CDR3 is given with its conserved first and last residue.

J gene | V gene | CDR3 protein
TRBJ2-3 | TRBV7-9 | CASSLERDTQYF
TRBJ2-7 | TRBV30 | CALNRGTYEQYF
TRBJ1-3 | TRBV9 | CASSVEGNGNTIYF
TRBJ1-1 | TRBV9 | CASSTGTGNTEAFF
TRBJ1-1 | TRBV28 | CASSLGDRGNTEAFF
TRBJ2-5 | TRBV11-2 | CASSLYSGGDSTQYF
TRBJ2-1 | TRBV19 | CASRRTGSYNEQFF
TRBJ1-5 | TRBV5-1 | CASSLQGDQPQHF
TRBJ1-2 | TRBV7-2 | CASSLAGNSYGYTF
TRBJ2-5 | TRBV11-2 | CASGRDIQETQYF